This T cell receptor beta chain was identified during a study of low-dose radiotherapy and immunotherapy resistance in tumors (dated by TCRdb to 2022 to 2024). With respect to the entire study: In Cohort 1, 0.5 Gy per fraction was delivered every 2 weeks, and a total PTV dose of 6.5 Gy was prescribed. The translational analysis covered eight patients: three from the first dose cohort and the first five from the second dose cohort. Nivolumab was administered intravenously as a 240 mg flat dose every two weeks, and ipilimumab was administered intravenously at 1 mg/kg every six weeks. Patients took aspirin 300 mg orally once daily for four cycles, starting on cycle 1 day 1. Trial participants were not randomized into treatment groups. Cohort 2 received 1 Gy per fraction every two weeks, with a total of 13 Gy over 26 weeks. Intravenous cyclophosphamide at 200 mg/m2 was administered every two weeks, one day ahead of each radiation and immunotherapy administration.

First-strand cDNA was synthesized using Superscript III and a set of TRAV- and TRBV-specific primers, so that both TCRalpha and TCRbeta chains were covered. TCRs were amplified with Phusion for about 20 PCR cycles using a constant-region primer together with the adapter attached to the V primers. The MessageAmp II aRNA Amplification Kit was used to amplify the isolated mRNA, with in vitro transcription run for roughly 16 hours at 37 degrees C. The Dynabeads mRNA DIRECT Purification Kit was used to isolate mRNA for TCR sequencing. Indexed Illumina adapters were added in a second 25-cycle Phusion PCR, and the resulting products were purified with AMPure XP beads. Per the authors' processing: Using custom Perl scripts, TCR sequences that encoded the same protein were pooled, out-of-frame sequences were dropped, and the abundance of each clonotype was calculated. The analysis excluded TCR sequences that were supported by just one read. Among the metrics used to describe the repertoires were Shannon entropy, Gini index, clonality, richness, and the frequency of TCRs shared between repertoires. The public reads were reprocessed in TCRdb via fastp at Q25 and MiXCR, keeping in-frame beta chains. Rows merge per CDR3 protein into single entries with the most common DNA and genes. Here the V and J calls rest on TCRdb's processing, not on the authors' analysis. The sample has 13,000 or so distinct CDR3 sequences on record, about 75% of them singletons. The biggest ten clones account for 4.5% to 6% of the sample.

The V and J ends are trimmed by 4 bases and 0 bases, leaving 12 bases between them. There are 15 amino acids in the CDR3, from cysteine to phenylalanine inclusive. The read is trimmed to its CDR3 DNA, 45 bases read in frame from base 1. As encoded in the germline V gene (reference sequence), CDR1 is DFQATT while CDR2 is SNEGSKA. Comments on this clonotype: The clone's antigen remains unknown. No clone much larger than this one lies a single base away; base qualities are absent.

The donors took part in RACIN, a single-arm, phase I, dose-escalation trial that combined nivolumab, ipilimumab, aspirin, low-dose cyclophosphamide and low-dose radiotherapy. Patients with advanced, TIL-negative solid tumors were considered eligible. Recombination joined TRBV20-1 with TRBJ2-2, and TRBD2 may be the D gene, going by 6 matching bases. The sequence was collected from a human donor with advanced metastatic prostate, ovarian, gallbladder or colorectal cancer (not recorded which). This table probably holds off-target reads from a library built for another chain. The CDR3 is CSAKDSGANTGELFF. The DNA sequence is TGCAGTGCTAAAGACTCGGGGGCGAACACCGGGGAGCTGTTTTTT.